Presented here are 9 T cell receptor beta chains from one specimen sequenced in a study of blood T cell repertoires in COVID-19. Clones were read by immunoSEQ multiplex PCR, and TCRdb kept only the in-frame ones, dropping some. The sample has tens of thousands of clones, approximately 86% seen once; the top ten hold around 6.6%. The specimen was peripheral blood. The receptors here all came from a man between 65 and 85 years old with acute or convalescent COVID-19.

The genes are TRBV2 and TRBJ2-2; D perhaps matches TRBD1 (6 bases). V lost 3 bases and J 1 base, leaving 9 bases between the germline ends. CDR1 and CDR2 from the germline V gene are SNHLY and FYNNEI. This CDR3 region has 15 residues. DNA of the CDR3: TGTGCCAGCAGTGAGACAGGACTGAACACCGGGGAGCTGTTTTTT. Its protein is CASSETGLNTGELFF.

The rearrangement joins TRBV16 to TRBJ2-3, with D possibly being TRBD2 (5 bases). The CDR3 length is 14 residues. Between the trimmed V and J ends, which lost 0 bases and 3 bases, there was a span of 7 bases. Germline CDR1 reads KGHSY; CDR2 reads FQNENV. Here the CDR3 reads CASSQSVATDTQYF. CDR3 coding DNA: TGTGCCAGCAGCCAATCGGTAGCGACAGATACGCAGTATTTT.

Here the CDR3 reads CASSMGRGANNQPQHF. The CDR3 DNA reads TGTGCCAGTAGTATGGGTCGGGGGGCGAACAATCAGCCCCAGCATTTT. The chain carries TRBV19 and TRBJ1-5; TRBD1 might be the D (6 bases). The germline V gene has CDR1 LNHDA and CDR2 SQIVND (reference sequence). Trimming took off 3 bases at V and 3 bases at J, with 15 bases between the two ends. The CDR3 has 16 amino acids.

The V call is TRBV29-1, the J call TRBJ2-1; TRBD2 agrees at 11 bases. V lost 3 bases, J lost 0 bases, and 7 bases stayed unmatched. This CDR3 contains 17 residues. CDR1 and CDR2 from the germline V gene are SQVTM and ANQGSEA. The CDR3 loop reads CSVERLAGGTSYNEQFF. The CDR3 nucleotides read TGCAGCGTTGAGCGGTTAGCGGGAGGGACCTCCTACAATGAGCAGTTCTTC.

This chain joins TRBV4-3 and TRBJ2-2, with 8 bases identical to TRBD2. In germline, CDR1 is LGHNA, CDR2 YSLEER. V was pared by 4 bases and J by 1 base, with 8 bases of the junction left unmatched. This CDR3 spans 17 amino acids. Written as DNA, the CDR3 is TGCGCCAGCAGCCGGCGTGGGCTAGCGGGGAACACCGGGGAGCTGTTTTTT. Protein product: CASSRRGLAGNTGELFF.

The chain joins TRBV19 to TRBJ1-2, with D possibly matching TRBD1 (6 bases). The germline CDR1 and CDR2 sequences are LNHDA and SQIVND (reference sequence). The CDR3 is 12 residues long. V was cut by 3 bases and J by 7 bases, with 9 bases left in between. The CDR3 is CASSMGGLGYTF. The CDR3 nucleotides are TGTGCCAGTAGTATGGGGGGGCTTGGCTACACCTTC. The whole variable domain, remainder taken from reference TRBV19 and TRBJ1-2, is DGGITQSPKYLFRKEGQNVTLSCEQNLNHDAMYWYRQDPGQGLRLIYYSQIVNDFQKGDIAEGYSVSREKKESFPLTVTSAQKNPTAFYLCASSMGGLGYTFGSGTRLTVV.

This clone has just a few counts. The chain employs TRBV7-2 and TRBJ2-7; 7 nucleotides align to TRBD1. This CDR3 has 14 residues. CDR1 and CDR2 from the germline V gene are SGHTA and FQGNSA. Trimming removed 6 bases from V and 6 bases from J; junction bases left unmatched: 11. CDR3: CASSPGQRSAEQYF. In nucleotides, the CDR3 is TGTGCCAGCAGTCCGGGACAGAGGTCGGCCGAGCAGTACTTC.

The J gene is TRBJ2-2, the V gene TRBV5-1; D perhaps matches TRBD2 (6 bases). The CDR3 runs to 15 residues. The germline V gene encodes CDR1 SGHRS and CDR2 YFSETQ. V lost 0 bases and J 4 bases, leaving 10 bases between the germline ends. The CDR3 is CASSLGLEGTGELFF. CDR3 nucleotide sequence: TGCGCCAGCAGCTTGGGACTAGAGGGCACCGGGGAGCTGTTTTTT.

CDR3 coding DNA: TGTGCCAGTAGTATAGATGGACAGGCTAACAATGAGCAGTTCTTC. Translating gives CASSIDGQANNEQFF. The genes are TRBV19 and TRBJ2-1; 7 positions agree with TRBD1. The CDR3 has 15 amino acids. V shed 0 bases and J 5 bases; nucleotides not matched to a gene: 4. From germline, CDR1 is LNHDA and CDR2 SQIVND (reference sequence).